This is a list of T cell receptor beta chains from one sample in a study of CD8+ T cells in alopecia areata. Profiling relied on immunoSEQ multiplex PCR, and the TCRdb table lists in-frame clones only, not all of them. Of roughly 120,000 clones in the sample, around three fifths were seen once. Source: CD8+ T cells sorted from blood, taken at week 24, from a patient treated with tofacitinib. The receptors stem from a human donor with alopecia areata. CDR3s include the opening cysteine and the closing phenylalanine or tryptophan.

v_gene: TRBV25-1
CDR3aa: CASSANRQGAFTEAFF

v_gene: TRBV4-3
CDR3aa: CASSRTLENTGELFF

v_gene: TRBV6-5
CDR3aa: CASSYSQEGEQYF

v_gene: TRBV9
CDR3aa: CASSGGTSGALSSTDTQYF

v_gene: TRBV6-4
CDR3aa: CASSEESGGTDTQYF

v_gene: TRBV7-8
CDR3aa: CASSLGEVAYAQPQHF

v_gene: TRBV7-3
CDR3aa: CASSLNPGYEQYF

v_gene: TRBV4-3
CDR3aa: CASSQDWGTLQETQYF

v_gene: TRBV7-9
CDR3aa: CASSGREREQFF

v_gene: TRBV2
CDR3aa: CASSDWGTSYEQYF

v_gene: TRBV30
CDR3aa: CAWEPGVEGYEQYF

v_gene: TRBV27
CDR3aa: CASTLSGANSPLHF

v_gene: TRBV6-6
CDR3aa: CASSAGGRQFF

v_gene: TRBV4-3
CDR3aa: CASSQERTDTDTQYF

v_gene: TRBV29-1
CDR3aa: CSVEGLSASYEQYF

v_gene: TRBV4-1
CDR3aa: CASSHASGTEGDYNSPLHF

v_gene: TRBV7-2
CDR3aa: CASSPSTRTMEETQYF

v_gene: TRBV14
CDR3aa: CASSHPSSGVLASYNEQFF

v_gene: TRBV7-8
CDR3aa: CASSLGGAGDSNEQFF

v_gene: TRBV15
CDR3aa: CATSPQGGLDQPQHF

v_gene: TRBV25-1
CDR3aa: CASSATGMNTEAFF

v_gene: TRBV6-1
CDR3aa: CASSELSYGGNEQFF

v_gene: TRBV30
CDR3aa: CACWGGSEANYGYTF

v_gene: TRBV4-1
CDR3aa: CASSPGTVQGQYF

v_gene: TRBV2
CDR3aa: CASRGQGWAQHF

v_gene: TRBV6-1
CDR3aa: CASSPLRPTYGYTF

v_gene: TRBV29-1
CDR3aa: CSVESSGGTNEQFF

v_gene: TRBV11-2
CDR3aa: CASRYGTEAFF

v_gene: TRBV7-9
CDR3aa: CASSAGGFLDQPQHF

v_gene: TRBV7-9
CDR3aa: CASSLIHPEAFF

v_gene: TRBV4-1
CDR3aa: CASSQWTGLYQPQHF

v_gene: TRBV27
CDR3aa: CASSVGTGYHNEQFF

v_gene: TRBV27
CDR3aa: CASSLVGVSSYEQYF